This record covers a single T cell receptor beta chain. Germline V gives CDR1 SGDLS, CDR2 YYNGEE. V trimming: 0 bases; J trimming: 7 bases; junction bases outside the gene matches: 4. The CDR3 is 15 amino acids. This record belongs to a study of blood T cell repertoires in COVID-19. TCRdb's table, derived via immunoSEQ multiplex PCR, lists solely in-frame clones and lacks some. The sample has roughly 80,000 clones, 80% seen once. This sequence originates from a man aged 55 to 70 with active or convalescent COVID-19. The chain carries TRBV9 and TRBJ1-4, with 9 bases matching TRBD1. The sequenced material came from peripheral blood. The CDR3 region is CASSVGTGEFEKLFF. The CDR3 DNA reads TGTGCCAGCAGCGTAGGGACAGGGGAATTTGAAAAACTGTTTTTT.